This TCR beta chain was sequenced during a study of a mutant IDH1 vaccine in newly diagnosed glioma (dated by TCRdb to the early 2020s). With respect to the entire study: Vaccination began 4-6 weeks after radiotherapy alone, or alongside temozolomide cycles in the chemotherapy-containing groups. Of the approximately 32 treated patients, roughly 62% were male and around 40% were female, and the mean age was 40.4 years. Longitudinal TCRB deep sequencing was done for 25 to 30 treated patients, wherever samples were available for exploratory analyses. Prior to enrollment, patients had been given standard therapy consisting of radiotherapy alone, temozolomide alone, or radiochemotherapy with temozolomide, with the combination given to most patients. The week-35 safety follow-up was designated visit V12, and the week-47 end of study was designated visit V13. Six visits were used for peripheral blood collection: V03 (baseline), V05, V07, V10, V12 and V13. The research as a whole found: The authors stated that sample limitations prevented analyses of patient blood samples from being reproduced. Immune responses induced by the vaccine were seen in 90% to 95% of patients across multiple MHC alleles. Selection of PBMC samples for TCRB deep sequencing was based on availability. Changes in the top peripheral T cell clonotypes picked up by TCRB sequencing did not appear to be linked to pseudoprogression.

The label giving this sample's time point can be read as: week 35, safety follow-up. A 20-mer mutant IDH1 peptide at 300 micrograms in Montanide made up each vaccine dose, which was injected subcutaneously together with topical imiquimod. Patients were given eight vaccinations, in weeks 1, 3, 5, 7, 11, 15, 19 and 23, which matched visits V03 through V10. All donors had newly diagnosed IDH1-mutant astrocytomas of WHO grade 3 or 4 that showed loss of nuclear ATRX. The samples were drawn from NOA16, a multicentre, single-arm, open-label phase I trial in Germany that tested a mutant IDH1 peptide vaccine in humans for the first time. Genomic DNA for TCRB sequencing was isolated from EDTA blood with the DNeasy Blood and Tissue Kit. Remarks on this clone: There is no known antigen for this receptor. No base quality information exists; no much larger clone differs at one position.

The protocol used for the library was the immunoSEQ multiplex PCR assay. Rearranged TCR beta chain sequences were amplified using the hsTCRB Kit according to the manufacturer's protocol. An Illumina MiSeq was used to sequence the TCRB libraries. As for the original processing: Demultiplexing, trimming and gene mapping were performed with the kit vendor's proprietary platform. Here the immuneACCESS table is served through TCRdb, limited to in-frame sequences with V and J called. Missing clones are a known gap in these copies; in checked studies unresolved V genes cover under half, and the rest lacks a known reason. V and J calls and clone size come straight from that table; D and trimming were deduced from the DNA. Recorded for this sample are some 60,000 clones; roughly 76% of them occurred a single time. 5% to 7% of the sample rests with the top ten. V was cut back by 0 bases and J by 2 bases, leaving a gap of 20 bases between them. The germline V gene (reference sequence) specifies GTSNPN as CDR1 and SVGIG as CDR2. The cysteine opens and the phenylalanine closes a CDR3 of 17 amino acids. Kept here is only the CDR3 DNA, which spans 51 bases and is read in frame from base 1.

The sequences come from PBMCs, collected from a glioma patient whose treatment included an IDH1 peptide vaccine. The chain was built from TRBV30 and TRBJ2-7; the D region possibly corresponds to TRBD2 (6 bases align). This TCR derives from a man aged 35 to 55 with glioma. The base sequence is TGTGCCTGGAGTGTGGGTTTCGGGGCGGGATTTCCCTACGAGCAGTACTTC. It translates as CAWSVGFGAGFPYEQYF.